A selection of T cell receptor beta chains follows, all from one sample in a study of control samples from healthy donors and cancer patients. Some clones are missing from TCRdb's copy, which holds only in-frame ones; the method was immunoSEQ multiplex PCR. Of 350,000 to 450,000 clones listed, roughly 90% are singletons. Sequences were obtained from PBMCs. The receptors here all came from a man aged 35-49 years with head and neck cancer. Each CDR3 is given with its conserved first and last residue. The D gene is left open where the match is weak. Where a row states a size, it is once, few, many or the class of an expanded clone; other rows omit it.

j_call v_call cdr3_length d_call clone_size cdr3_nt cdr3_aa
TRBJ2-7 TRBV7-9 13 TRBD2 NA TGTGCCAGCAGCCCCCGGGAGGTTGGTGAGCAGTACTTC CASSPREVGEQYF
TRBJ2-1 TRBV18 11 NA NA TGTGCCAGCTCCGTCGGTAGTGAGCAGTTCTTC CASSVGSEQFF
TRBJ2-7 TRBV19 17 NA NA TGTGCCAGTAGTATGGACCACCGGGACCGGATACGATACGAGCAGTACTTC CASSMDHRDRIRYEQYF
TRBJ2-2 TRBV10-3 13 NA NA TGTGCCATCAGAACAGAGAACACCGGGGAGCTGTTTTTT CAIRTENTGELFF
TRBJ1-6 TRBV28 12 NA few TGTGCCAGTCGCGGCCCAGAATCACCCCTCCACTTT CASRGPESPLHF
TRBJ1-1 TRBV5-1 15 NA NA TGCGCCAGCAGGGGGACGGAGGTCTTAAACACTGAAGCTTTCTTT CASRGTEVLNTEAFF
TRBJ2-3 TRBV6-2/TRBV6-3 17 TRBD2 NA TGTGCCAGCAGTTTTCTAGCGGGGGCCCTACCCACAGATACGCAGTATTTT CASSFLAGALPTDTQYF
TRBJ1-2 TRBV27 16 NA NA TGTGCCAGCAGTTTATCCGGCGCGGGGGGTCGCTATGGCTACACCTTC CASSLSGAGGRYGYTF
TRBJ2-1 TRBV12-3/TRBV12-4 13 NA NA TGTGCCAGCAGCCTAATCATATACAATGAGCAGTTCTTC CASSLIIYNEQFF
TRBJ2-7 TRBV6-5 15 NA NA TGTGCCAGCAGTCCACTCGGGACTGCTACCTACGAGCAGTACTTC CASSPLGTATYEQYF
TRBJ2-3 TRBV10-3 16 TRBD2 few TGTGCCATCAGTGAGTCCACTAGCGGGAGCACAGATACGCAGTATTTT CAISESTSGSTDTQYF
TRBJ2-3 TRBV6-1 15 NA NA TGTGCCAGCAGTGAAAGGCAGGGAGGCACAGATACGCAGTATTTT CASSERQGGTDTQYF
TRBJ2-3 TRBV28 15 TRBD1 NA TGTGCCAGCAGTCCGACAGGGGGCAGGACAGATACGCAGTATTTT CASSPTGGRTDTQYF
TRBJ2-7 TRBV5-6 15 TRBD1 once TGTGCCAGCAGCTGGAGGACAGGAGACTCCTACGAGCAGTACTTC CASSWRTGDSYEQYF
TRBJ1-1 TRBV4-1 17 NA NA TGCGCCAGCAGCCAAGATTTCGTAGCACAGGGGAACACTGAAGCTTTCTTT CASSQDFVAQGNTEAFF
TRBJ2-1 TRBV9 13 NA NA TGTGCCAGCTCCCTGGGGACCTACAATGAGCAGTTCTTC CASSLGTYNEQFF
TRBJ2-3 TRBV5-8 12 NA once TGTGCCAGCACCGGACAGACAGATACGCAGTATTTT CASTGQTDTQYF
TRBJ2-5 TRBV7-2 15 TRBD2 NA TGTGCCAGCAGCTTAGAGCGGGGTACAGCACGGACCCAGTACTTC CASSLERGTARTQYF
TRBJ2-3 TRBV5-5 16 NA NA TGTGCCAGCAGCTTGGTGGGCAGATCTAGCACAGATACGCAGTATTTT CASSLVGRSSTDTQYF
TRBJ2-3 TRBV6-4 15 NA once TGTGCCACCGCGCGGGACCCAGGGTCGTCAGATACGCAGTATTTT CATARDPGSSDTQYF
TRBJ1-1 TRBV7-8 14 TRBD1 NA TGTGCCAGCAGCATTACAGGGGATTTCACTGAAGCTTTCTTT CASSITGDFTEAFF
TRBJ1-5 TRBV28 12 NA NA TGTGCCAGCAGTTCAGGGGATCAGCCCCAGCATTTT CASSSGDQPQHF
TRBJ2-2 TRBV6-6 12 TRBD2 NA TGTGCGGCTAGCGGGATCACCGGGGAGCTGTTTTTT CAASGITGELFF
TRBJ1-2 TRBV30 14 NA NA TGTGCCTGGAGTGCATTGGGGGGGCCGAATGGCTACACCTTC CAWSALGGPNGYTF
TRBJ1-2 TRBV27 13 NA NA TGTGCCAGCAGTCGGGTTAGTAACTATGGCTACACCTTC CASSRVSNYGYTF
TRBJ2-7 TRBV6-6 14 NA NA TGTGCCAGCAGTTACTCTCTGCAGGGTTACGAGCAGTACTTC CASSYSLQGYEQYF
TRBJ1-1 TRBV5-1 14 NA NA TGCGCCAGCAGCATACAGGGTATGGACACTGAAGCTTTCTTT CASSIQGMDTEAFF
TRBJ1-1 TRBV6-5 10 TRBD1 NA TGTGCCACTGGACAGGGGGAAGCTTTCTTT CATGQGEAFF
TRBJ2-7 TRBV6-5 14 TRBD1 NA TGTGCCAGCAGTTACCGACAGGGAAGGGACGAGCAGTACTTC CASSYRQGRDEQYF
TRBJ2-1 TRBV27 14 NA once TGTGCCAGCAGTTTAGGCCTACGGAGCAATGAGCAGTTCTTC CASSLGLRSNEQFF
TRBJ2-1 TRBV6-5 15 NA NA TGTGCCAGCGGACCCGCTGGGGGCACCTACAATGAGCAGTTCTTC CASGPAGGTYNEQFF
TRBJ1-4 TRBV19 15 NA NA TGTGCCAGTAGTATTTGGGGTACAACTAATGAAAAACTGTTTTTT CASSIWGTTNEKLFF
TRBJ2-2 TRBV28 12 NA NA TGTGCCAGCAGCCTTCAAACCGGGGAGCTGTTTTTT CASSLQTGELFF
TRBJ2-6 TRBV5-8 16 NA NA TGTGCCAGCAGCGACACTAGGGTGGCGGGGGCCAACGTCCTGACTTTC CASSDTRVAGANVLTF
TRBJ2-7 TRBV28 11 NA NA TGTGCCAGCACGTTAGGCTACGAGCAGTACTTC CASTLGYEQYF
TRBJ1-6 TRBV2 13 NA NA TGTGCCACCTCGGGACGGACGAATTCACCCCTCCACTTT CATSGRTNSPLHF
TRBJ2-7 TRBV5-6 14 NA once TGTGCCAGCAGCTTGGGCCGGTGGGGGTACGAGCAGTACTTC CASSLGRWGYEQYF
TRBJ1-4 TRBV7-2 14 NA NA TGTGCCAGCAGCTTAGGCAGGGCGAATGAAAAACTGTTTTTT CASSLGRANEKLFF
TRBJ2-1 TRBV14 15 NA many TGTGCCAGCAGCCAAGTGGGATTCTCCTACAATGAGCAGTTCTTC CASSQVGFSYNEQFF
TRBJ2-3 TRBV3-1/TRBV3-2 12 NA NA TGTGCCAGCAGCCGGGGAGCAGATACGCAGTATTTT CASSRGADTQYF
TRBJ2-5 TRBV28 13 NA NA TGTGCCAGCAGTTTTACTATGTTGGAGACCCAGTACTTC CASSFTMLETQYF
TRBJ1-6 TRBV3-1/TRBV3-2 18 TRBD1 few TGTGCCAGCAGCACCCGGACAGGGGGGGTAGGGTCTTTTTCACCCCTCCACTTT CASSTRTGGVGSFSPLHF
TRBJ1-2 TRBV29-1 15 TRBD1 NA TGCAGCGCACCCTCTACCTCCGGGACAGGGACCGGCTACACCTTC CSAPSTSGTGTGYTF
TRBJ2-1 TRBV7-3 16 TRBD2 NA TGTGCCAGCAGCCGCGGGAGAGCCCCCGGGGACGATGAGCAGTTCTTC CASSRGRAPGDDEQFF
TRBJ2-7 TRBV5-5 16 TRBD1 NA TGTGCCAGCAGTCGGGAACCGGGACAGGGCTTCTACGAGCAGTACTTC CASSREPGQGFYEQYF
TRBJ2-1 TRBV4-2 15 TRBD2 NA TGTGCCAGCAGCCAAACTAGCGGGGGGGGCTATGAGCAGTTCTTC CASSQTSGGGYEQFF
TRBJ2-1 TRBV12-3/TRBV12-4 12 NA NA TGTGCCAGCAGTCCACTAGCCAATGAGCAGTTCTTC CASSPLANEQFF
TRBJ1-1 TRBV19 17 TRBD1 NA TGTGCCAGTAGTATAACCGGGACAGGGGTTTTCTCCACTGAAGCTTTCTTT CASSITGTGVFSTEAFF
TRBJ2-5 TRBV4-3 18 TRBD2 NA TGCGCCAGCAGCCAAGAGAAATGGCCGGGGGGGTACCAAGAGACCCAGTACTTC CASSQEKWPGGYQETQYF
TRBJ1-5 TRBV24-1 13 NA NA TGTGCCACCAGGGACAATAGCAATCAGCCCCAGCATTTT CATRDNSNQPQHF
TRBJ2-3 TRBV14 15 TRBD2 once TGTGCCAGCAGCCTTAGCGGGGGCCGATCAGATACGCAGTATTTT CASSLSGGRSDTQYF